Given below is one TCR beta chain in context. The data are from a study of blood T cell repertoires in COVID-19. The overall study: Spain, Italy and the United States supplied samples that represented acute and convalescent COVID-19. PBMCs, B-cell-depleted T cells, or T cells provided the cDNA or gDNA that made up the material.

Original data processing: From reference gene primer amplification, estimates of nucleated cell counts were derived. The data were produced by immunoSEQ multiplex PCR, yet TCRdb's version contains in-frame clones alone and is incomplete. V, J and clone size reflect that table, while D and trimming were determined from the DNA. The data show about half a million clones, 80% to 90% seen once. The germline V and J ends were trimmed by 6 bases and 9 bases, with 5 bases remaining between them. In germline, CDR1 is SNHLY, CDR2 FYNNEI. The CDR3 runs to 10 residues. The rearrangement joins TRBV2 to TRBJ2-2; D is unresolved. The sequencing input was peripheral blood. The receptor was isolated from a human donor in a cohort sampled during active COVID-19. The CDR3: CASRDRELFF. In nucleotides, the CDR3 is TGTGCCAGCAGAGACAGGGAGCTGTTTTTT.